The 28 T cell receptor beta chains below all came from one sample that was sequenced in a study of blood T cell repertoires in COVID-19. The data were produced by immunoSEQ multiplex PCR, yet TCRdb's version contains in-frame clones alone and is incomplete. The sample has roughly 250,000 clones, around four fifths seen once. Sequenced sample: peripheral blood. Receptors were obtained from a woman in her sixties with active or convalescent COVID-19.

This chain links TRBV5-8 with TRBJ2-3, with D possibly matching TRBD1 (6 bases). Trimming stripped 4 bases from V and 3 bases from J, with 12 bases between. Germline CDR1 is SGHTS and CDR2 is YDEGEE. This CDR3 region has 14 residues. CDR3 bases: TGTGCCAGCAGCCAGGGGTGGAAGACAGATACGCAGTATTTT. Its protein product is CASSQGWKTDTQYF.

V is TRBV11-3 and J is TRBJ2-2; 7 nucleotides match TRBD1. The CDR3 is 15 residues long. Germline assignment: CDR1 SGHNT and CDR2 YENEEA. V gave up 5 bases and J gave up 5 bases; unmatched junction bases: 8. CDR3 sequence: CASSPLGGYTGELFF. The DNA for the CDR3 is TGTGCCAGCAGCCCGCTAGGGGGCTATACCGGGGAGCTGTTTTTT.

The rearrangement joins TRBV19 to TRBJ2-1; 9 bases are a match to TRBD2. Looked up from germline, CDR1 is LNHDA and CDR2 is SQIVND (reference sequence). Trimming took 3 bases from V and 7 from J; bases not matched to a gene: 16. This CDR3 is built from 18 residues. The CDR3 bases are TGTGCCAGTAGTATCCCCGGTGTTGGCGGGAGGGCCACGAATGAGCAGTTCTTC. Encoded protein: CASSIPGVGGRATNEQFF.

The chain links TRBV19 to TRBJ1-5; 7 nucleotides align to TRBD1. The length of the CDR3 is 14 residues. The J segment lost 5 bases and the V segment lost 3 bases, leaving 4 bases of the junction unmatched. Germline CDR1 and CDR2: LNHDA and SQIVND (reference sequence). The CDR3 spells CASSMGQPHQPQHF. DNA of the CDR3: TGTGCCAGTAGTATGGGACAGCCCCATCAGCCCCAGCATTTT. Variable domain in full (rest from reference TRBV19 and TRBJ1-5): DGGITQSPKYLFRKEGQNVTLSCEQNLNHDAMYWYRQDPGQGLRLIYYSQIVNDFQKGDIAEGYSVSREKKESFPLTVTSAQKNPTAFYLCASSMGQPHQPQHFGDGTRLSIL.

The rearrangement joins TRBV6-6 to TRBJ2-5; weak D call: TRBD1 (5 bases). V was shortened by 6 bases and J by 4 bases, with 12 bases between the two germline ends. This CDR3 has 13 amino acids. The germline CDR1 and CDR2 sequences are MNHNY and SVGAGI (reference sequence). CDR3 DNA sequence: TGTGCCAGCAGGGGGCCCCAGAGAGAGACCCAGTACTTC. Encoded protein: CASRGPQRETQYF.

CDR3: CSVERAGDEKLFF. The CDR3 DNA follows: TGCAGCGTTGAAAGGGCAGGGGACGAAAAACTGTTTTTT. This chain links TRBV29-1 with TRBJ1-4; maybe TRBD1 (6 bases). The V and J ends lost 2 bases and 8 bases respectively, with 12 bases between them. CDR1 is SQVTM, CDR2 ANQGSEA, per germline. This CDR3 is built from 13 residues.

This chain links TRBV27 with TRBJ2-2, with a weak D call TRBD2 (6 bases). This CDR3 is 17 amino acids long. CDR1 MNHEY and CDR2 SMNVEV come from the germline V gene (reference sequence). The germline V and J ends were trimmed by 5 bases and 2 bases, with 18 bases remaining between them. The CDR3 protein is CASSPSSARGNTGELFF. As DNA, the CDR3 is TGTGCCAGCAGTCCGTCCTCTGCGCGGGGAAACACCGGGGAGCTGTTTTTT.

The V and J genes are TRBV5-1 and TRBJ1-6; 7 bases are a match to TRBD1. Trimming took 4 bases from V and 6 from J; bases not matched to a gene: 4. CDR3 length equals 14 residues. Germline values: CDR1 SGHRS, CDR2 YFSETQ. CDR3 in DNA: TGCGCCAGCAGCAACGGGACAGCTAATTCACCCCTCCACTTT. Its translation is CASSNGTANSPLHF.

Concerning this clone: The junction does not match germline at one end; this may be a read error. The chain combines TRBV5-4 with TRBJ1-2, with a possible D match to TRBD1 (6 bases). CDR3 length: 12 residues. The germline CDR1 and CDR2 sequences are SGHNT and YYREEE (reference sequence). The CDR3 spells CASSLSTGMAVF. In nucleotides, the CDR3 is TGTGCCAGCAGCTTGTCTACAGGGATGGCGGTCTTC. The complete variable domain, with remaining parts taken from reference TRBV5-4 and TRBJ1-2, reads ETGVTQSPTHLIKTRGQQVTLRCSSQSGHNTVSWYQQALGQGPQFIFQYYREEENGRGNFPPRFSGLQFPNYSSELNVNALELDDSALYLCASSLSTGMAVFGSGTRLTVV.

This chain links TRBV15 with TRBJ1-5, with TRBD1 matching over 9 bases. CDR3 length: 11 amino acids. Trimming took 3 bases from V and 14 from J; bases not matched to a gene: 2. The germline CDR1 and CDR2 sequences are LNHNV and YYDKDF (reference sequence). CDR3: CATSRGTGKHF. The DNA for the CDR3 is TGTGCCACCAGCAGGGGGACAGGGAAGCATTTT.

CDR3 sequence (DNA): TGCGCCAGCAGCTTTAATGGGGGGAGGAACACTGAAGCTTTCTTT. It translates to CASSFNGGRNTEAFF. This rearrangement joins TRBV5-1 to TRBJ1-1; D perhaps matches TRBD1 (5 bases). Trimming removed 2 bases from V and 1 base from J, with 12 bases in between. This CDR3 region has 15 residues. Germline V gene data show CDR1 as SGHRS and CDR2 as YFSETQ.

The chain is built from TRBV7-6 and TRBJ2-3; 7 bases match TRBD2. There are 20 residues in the CDR3. V shed 0 bases, J shed 4 bases, and the junction held 19 bases outside the gene matches. The germline V gene has CDR1 SGHVS and CDR2 FNYEAQ. CDR3 DNA: TGTGCCAGCAGCTTAGCGGGTGGACCAGGAGAGCGGGGTTTTTCAGATACGCAGTATTTT. This translates into CASSLAGGPGERGFSDTQYF.

This clone was observed at least ten times. The chain carries TRBV7-9 and TRBJ2-1; 8 nucleotides match TRBD1. CDR3 length equals 13 residues. Germline loops: CDR1 SEHNR, CDR2 FQNEAQ (reference sequence). Trimming took 5 bases from V and 6 from J; bases not matched to a gene: 3. CDR3 sequence: CASSPQGVNEQFF. DNA for the CDR3: TGTGCCAGCAGCCCACAGGGGGTCAATGAGCAGTTCTTC.

This sequence joins TRBV5-1 and TRBJ2-3; 7 bases line up with TRBD2. The ends lost 5 bases at V and 2 bases at J; junction bases unmatched: 5. Germline CDR1 is SGHRS and CDR2 is YFSETQ. This CDR3 region has 14 residues. The CDR3 DNA reads TGCGCCAGCAGGTTAGCGGGCCACACAGATACGCAGTATTTT. Encoded protein: CASRLAGHTDTQYF.

The rearrangement joins TRBV11-2 to TRBJ1-2; weak D call: TRBD1 (5 bases). Trimming took 5 bases from V and 4 from J, leaving 17 bases between them. The CDR3 has 15 amino acids. Germline V gene lookup returns CDR1 SGHAT and CDR2 FQNNGV. CDR3 region: CASSTRRQILYGYTF. CDR3 coding DNA: TGTGCCAGCAGCACCCGTCGACAGATTCTCTATGGCTACACCTTC. The entire variable domain, with the rest obtained from reference TRBV11-2 and TRBJ1-2, is as follows: EAGVAQSPRYKIIEKRQSVAFWCNPISGHATLYWYQQILGQGPKLLIQFQNNGVVDDSQLPKDRFSAERLKGVDSTLKIQPAKLEDSAVYLCASSTRRQILYGYTFGSGTRLTVV.

The genes are TRBV13 and TRBJ2-1; TRBD2 aligns across 9 bases. V was clipped by 5 bases and J by 7 bases; unmatched bases: 6. The CDR3 sequence is 14 residues long. Looked up from germline, CDR1 is PRHDT and CDR2 is FYEKMQ (reference sequence). The CDR3 is CASSPGLAGNEQFF. The CDR3 DNA reads as TGTGCCAGCAGCCCGGGACTAGCTGGGAATGAGCAGTTCTTC.

In this sample, this clone turned up many times. The V gene is TRBV5-6, the J gene TRBJ1-2; 9 nucleotides line up with TRBD1. V lost 1 base, J lost 7 bases, and 5 bases stayed unmatched. CDR3 length: 14 amino acids. Germline CDR1 reads SGHDT; CDR2 reads YYEEEE. The CDR3 DNA follows: TGTGCCAGCAGCTTGATAGGACAGGGGCCTGGCTACACCTTC. As protein: CASSLIGQGPGYTF.

Only a few counts were recorded for this clone. The chain couples TRBV14 to TRBJ2-3; a possible D gene is TRBD1 (5 bases). V was cut by 1 base and J by 3 bases, with 14 bases left in between. This CDR3 has 16 amino acids. Germline V gives CDR1 SGHDN, CDR2 FVKESK. CDR3 in DNA: TGTGCCAGCAGCCAAGCAAAGGGGCCCAAAACAGATACGCAGTATTTT. Protein sequence: CASSQAKGPKTDTQYF.

This clone was found once. The chain employs TRBV20-1 and TRBJ2-7, with 16 bases aligning to TRBD2. With 3 bases clipped from V and 0 bases from J, the junction kept 5 bases outside the gene matches. This CDR3 is built from 17 residues. Germline loops: CDR1 DFQATT, CDR2 SNEGSKA (reference sequence). The CDR3 is CSASGTSGGGSSYEQYV. The CDR3 DNA is TGCAGTGCTAGTGGGACTAGCGGGGGGGGTAGCTCCTACGAGCAGTACGTC.

This chain joins TRBV27 and TRBJ2-7; 8 bases line up with TRBD2. CDR3 length: 16 amino acids. The germline V gene encodes CDR1 MNHEY and CDR2 SMNVEV (reference sequence). V was clipped by 3 bases and J by 7 bases; unmatched bases: 14. CDR3 bases: TGTGCCAGCAGTTTCTCCGGGAGGGCATGGGAACGGGAGCAGTACTTC. This codes for CASSFSGRAWEREQYF.

The chain recombines TRBV28 with TRBJ2-7, with D possibly being TRBD1 (6 bases). The length of the CDR3 is 11 residues. CDR1 and CDR2 from the germline V gene are MDHEN and SYDVKM. Between the trimmed V and J ends, which lost 6 bases and 5 bases, there was a span of 8 bases. The CDR3 here is CASSHRDEQYV. As DNA, the CDR3 is TGTGCCAGCAGCCACAGGGACGAGCAGTACGTC.

The V gene is TRBV11-3, the J gene TRBJ2-1, with 11 positions matching TRBD2. Germline CDR1 and CDR2: SGHNT and YENEEA. The CDR3 contains 16 residues. Trimming cost V 3 bases and J 4 bases; bases outside gene matches: 5. CDR3 sequence: CASSLASGGTYNEQFF. DNA of the CDR3: TGTGCCAGCAGCTTGGCTAGCGGGGGGACTTACAATGAGCAGTTCTTC.

The gene calls are TRBV24-1 and TRBJ2-7; D is perhaps TRBD1 (6 bases). With 3 bases removed from V and 3 bases from J, the gap between germline ends came to 23 bases. CDR1 is KGHDR, CDR2 SFDVKD, per germline. There are 18 residues in the CDR3. CDR3 nucleotides: TGTGCCACCAGTGATCGTGGTCAGGGGTTAGATAAGGACTACGAGCAGTACGTC. This sequence encodes CATSDRGQGLDKDYEQYV.

The table lists this clone with a count of one. This sequence joins TRBV6-4 and TRBJ2-2, with D maybe TRBD1 (6 bases). This CDR3 has 14 amino acids. The V gene's germline CDR1 is MRHNA and CDR2 SNTAGT. Between the trimmed V and J ends, which lost 3 bases and 1 base, there was a span of 6 bases. CDR3 region: CASSEGQNTGELFF. The CDR3 DNA sequence: TGTGCCAGCAGTGAGGGACAGAACACCGGGGAGCTGTTTTTT.

This clone came up once. The chain links TRBV27 to TRBJ2-1; D is possibly TRBD2 (5 bases). V was clipped by 4 bases and J by 8 bases, with 21 bases between them. This CDR3 region has 16 residues. Germline V gene sequence: CDR1 MNHEY, CDR2 SMNVEV (reference sequence). The CDR3 region is CASSWSRTPVSDEQFF. CDR3 bases: TGTGCCAGCAGTTGGAGTAGGACTCCAGTCTCCGATGAGCAGTTCTTC.

The chain carries TRBV20-1 and TRBJ1-2; no clear D gene. Per the germline V gene, CDR1 is DFQATT and CDR2 is SNEGSKA (reference sequence). Trimming removed 3 bases at V and 8 bases at J, with 13 bases between. There are 12 residues in the CDR3. CDR3 in amino acids: CSASSGGSGYTF. CDR3 coding DNA: TGCAGTGCTAGTTCTGGCGGCTCAGGCTACACCTTC.

The V call is TRBV7-9, the J call TRBJ2-2; 12 nucleotides align to TRBD2. The junction had 7 bases not matched to a gene; V was cut back by 5 bases and J by 6 bases. Per the germline V gene, CDR1 is SEHNR and CDR2 is FQNEAQ (reference sequence). This CDR3 comprises 16 residues. In DNA, the CDR3 is TGTGCCAGCAGCCCGAGACTAGCGGGAGTGGCCGGGGAGCTGTTTTTT. Amino acids: CASSPRLAGVAGELFF. Variable domain in full (rest from reference TRBV7-9 and TRBJ2-2): DTGVSQNPRHKITKRGQNVTFRCDPISEHNRLYWYRQTLGQGPEFLTYFQNEAQLEKSRLLSDRFSAERPKGSFSTLEIQRTEQGDSAMYLCASSPRLAGVAGELFFGEGSRLTVL.

The rearrangement joins TRBV5-1 to TRBJ2-5; the match to TRBD2 covers 9 bases. Trimming removed 2 bases from V and 5 bases from J; junction bases left unmatched: 7. Germline V gene lookup returns CDR1 SGHRS and CDR2 YFSETQ. The CDR3 is 15 amino acids. Here the CDR3 reads CASSLGRGGLETQYF. The CDR3 coding sequence is TGCGCCAGCAGCTTAGGGCGGGGGGGCCTCGAGACCCAGTACTTC.